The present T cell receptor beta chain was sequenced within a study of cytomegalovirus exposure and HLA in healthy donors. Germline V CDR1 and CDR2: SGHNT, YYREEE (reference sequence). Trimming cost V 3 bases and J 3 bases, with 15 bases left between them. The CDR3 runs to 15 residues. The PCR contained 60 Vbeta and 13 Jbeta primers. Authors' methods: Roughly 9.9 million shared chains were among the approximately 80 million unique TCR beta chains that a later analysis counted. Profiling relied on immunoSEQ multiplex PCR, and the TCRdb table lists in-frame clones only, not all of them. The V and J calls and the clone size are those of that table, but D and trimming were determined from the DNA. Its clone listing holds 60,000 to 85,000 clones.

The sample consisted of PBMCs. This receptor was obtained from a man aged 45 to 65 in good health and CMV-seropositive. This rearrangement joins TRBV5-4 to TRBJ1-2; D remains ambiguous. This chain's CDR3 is CASSSDPTGDYGYTF. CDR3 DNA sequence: TGTGCCAGCAGCTCTGACCCTACGGGAGACTATGGCTACACCTTC.